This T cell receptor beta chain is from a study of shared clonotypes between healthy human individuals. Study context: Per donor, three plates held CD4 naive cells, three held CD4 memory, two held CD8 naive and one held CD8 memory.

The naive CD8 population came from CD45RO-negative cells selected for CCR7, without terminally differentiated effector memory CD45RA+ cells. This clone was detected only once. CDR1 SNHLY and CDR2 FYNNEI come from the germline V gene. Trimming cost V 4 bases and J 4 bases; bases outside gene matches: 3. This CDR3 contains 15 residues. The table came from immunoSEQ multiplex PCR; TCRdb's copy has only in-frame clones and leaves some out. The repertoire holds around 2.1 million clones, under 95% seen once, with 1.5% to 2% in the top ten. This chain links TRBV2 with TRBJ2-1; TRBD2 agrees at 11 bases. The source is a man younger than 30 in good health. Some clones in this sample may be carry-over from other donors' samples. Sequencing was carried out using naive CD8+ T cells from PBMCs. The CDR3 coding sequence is TGTGCCAGCAGTGCGGGACTAGCGGAGTACAATGAGCAGTTCTTC. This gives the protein CASSAGLAEYNEQFF.